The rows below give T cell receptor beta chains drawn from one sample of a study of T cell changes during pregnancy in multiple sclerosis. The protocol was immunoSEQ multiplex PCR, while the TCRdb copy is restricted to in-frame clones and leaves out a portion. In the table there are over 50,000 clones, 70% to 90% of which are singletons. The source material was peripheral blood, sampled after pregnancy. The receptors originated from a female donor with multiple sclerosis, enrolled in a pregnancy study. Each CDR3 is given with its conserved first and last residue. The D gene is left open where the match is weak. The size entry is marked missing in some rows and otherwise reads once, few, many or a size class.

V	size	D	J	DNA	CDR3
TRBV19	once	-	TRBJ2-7	TGTGCCAGTAAGCGGGCAGGGGGCTACGAGCAGTACTTC	CASKRAGGYEQYF
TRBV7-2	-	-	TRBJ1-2	TGTGCCAGCAGCTTTAAGGGACTTGGCCACTATGGCTACACCTTC	CASSFKGLGHYGYTF
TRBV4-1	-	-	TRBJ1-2	TGCGCCAGCAGCCTACTTCCCGTCGAGAAGAGTCGGGGCTACACCTTC	CASSLLPVEKSRGYTF
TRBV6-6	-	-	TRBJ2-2	TGTGCCACCACGGCAGGGAACACCGGGGAGCTGTTTTTT	CATTAGNTGELFF
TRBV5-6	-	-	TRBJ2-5	TGTGCCAGCACCTCGGGGTCCCAAGAGACCCAGTACTTC	CASTSGSQETQYF
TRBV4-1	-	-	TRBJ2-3	TGCGCCAGCAGACGTCAAGGTGGGGGCGGCACAGATACGCAGTATTTT	CASRRQGGGGTDTQYF
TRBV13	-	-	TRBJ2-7	TGTGCCAGCAGCCTCCTCTACGAGCAGTACTTC	CASSLLYEQYF
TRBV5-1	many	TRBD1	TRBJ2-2	TGCGCCAGCAGCCCAAGGGGTCTGGGACAGGGCGCCGGGGAGCTGTTTTTT	CASSPRGLGQGAGELFF
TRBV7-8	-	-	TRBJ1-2	TGTGCCAGCAGCTTAACGGGTGGGGGGTATGGCTACACCTTC	CASSLTGGGYGYTF
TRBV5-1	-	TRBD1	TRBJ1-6	TGCGCCAGCAGACTATACACAGGGGTAGATTCACCCCTCCACTTT	CASRLYTGVDSPLHF
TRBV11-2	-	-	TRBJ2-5	TGTGCCAGCAGCCCCATTCGGTACCAAGAGACCCAGTACTTC	CASSPIRYQETQYF
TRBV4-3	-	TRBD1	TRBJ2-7	TGCGCCAGCAGCCAAAATTGGGGACAGCGCCCCTACGAGCAGTACTTC	CASSQNWGQRPYEQYF
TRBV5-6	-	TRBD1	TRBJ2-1	TGTGCCAGCAGCTTGAGGGGGACAGAGAAGTTCTTC	CASSLRGTEKFF
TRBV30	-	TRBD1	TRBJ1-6	TGTGCCTGGAACGCGGGACAGGGCTATAATTCACCCCTCCACTTT	CAWNAGQGYNSPLHF
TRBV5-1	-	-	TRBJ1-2	TGCGCCAGCAGCTTACAGGCCTCTAACTATGGCTACACCTTC	CASSLQASNYGYTF
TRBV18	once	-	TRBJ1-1	TGTGCCAGCTCAGTTCGGCGGCCGACCGAAGCTTTCTTT	CASSVRRPTEAFF
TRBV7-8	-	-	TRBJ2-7	TGTGCCAGCGGCCTGGACTGGAGCTCCTACGAGCAGTACTTC	CASGLDWSSYEQYF
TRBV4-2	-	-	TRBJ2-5	TGTGCCAGCAGCCAATATTCCAGTGGGGGGGCTGGGTACCAAGAGACCCAGTACTTC	CASSQYSSGGAGYQETQYF
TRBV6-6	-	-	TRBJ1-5	TGTGCCAGCACGGGATCGTGGGGCAATCAGCCCCAGCATTTT	CASTGSWGNQPQHF
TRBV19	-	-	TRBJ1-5	TGTGCCAGTAGTTCGAGAAGACTTGGTCCCCAGCATTTT	CASSSRRLGPQHF
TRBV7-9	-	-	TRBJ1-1	TGTGCCAGCAGTCGATCGGGGGGTTCGACTGAAGCTTTCTTT	CASSRSGGSTEAFF
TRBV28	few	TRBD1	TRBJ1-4	TGTGCCCCCTCCCTCCGACAGGGTAATGAAAAACTGTTTTTT	CAPSLRQGNEKLFF
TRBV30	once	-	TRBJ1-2	TGTGCCTGGACTCGTTCGCCAGGGGCTAACTATGGCTACACCTTC	CAWTRSPGANYGYTF
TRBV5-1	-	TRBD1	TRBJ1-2	TGCGCCAGCAGCCCGGACAGGGGGATCTCTGGCTACACCTTC	CASSPDRGISGYTF
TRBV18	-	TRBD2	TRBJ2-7	TGTGCCAGCTCACCACCGAGTCGGGGGGTACCCTACGAGCAGTACTTC	CASSPPSRGVPYEQYF
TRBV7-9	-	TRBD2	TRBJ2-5	TGTGCCAGCAGCTTCTCCCTAAGGGGCGGGGGGCTTCAAGAGACCCAGTACTTC	CASSFSLRGGGLQETQYF
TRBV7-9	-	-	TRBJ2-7	TGTGCCAGCAGCTCAACAACAGGGATCGAGCAGTACTTC	CASSSTTGIEQYF
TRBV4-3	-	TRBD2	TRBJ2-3	TGCGCCAGCAGCCAAGCGGACCTCTCGGGGGGGCCAGATACGCAGTATTTT	CASSQADLSGGPDTQYF
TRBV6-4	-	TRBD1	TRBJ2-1	TGTGCCAGCAGTGCAACCGGGACAGGGTACAATGAGCAGTTCTTC	CASSATGTGYNEQFF
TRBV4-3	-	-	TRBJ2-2	TGCGCCAGCAGCCTTGGGCGGGACACCGGGGAGCTGTTTTTT	CASSLGRDTGELFF
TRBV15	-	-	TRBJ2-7	TGTGCCACCGCCGAAGCACAGGGTTGGCCCAACGAGCAGTACTTC	CATAEAQGWPNEQYF
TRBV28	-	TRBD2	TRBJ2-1	TGTGCCAGCAGTTCCGGGGGGAGAGGAAGCTACAATGAGCAGTTCTTC	CASSSGGRGSYNEQFF
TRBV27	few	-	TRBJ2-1	TGTGCCAGCAGGTCAGATTACAATGAGCAGTTCTTC	CASRSDYNEQFF
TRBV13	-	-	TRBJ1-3	TGTGCCAGCAGCGAGAACACGGGGATTTCGAATCGAAACACCATATATTTT	CASSENTGISNRNTIYF
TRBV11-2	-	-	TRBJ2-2	TGTGCCAGCAGCTTAGAGCAGGTTAAGCTGTTTTTT	CASSLEQVKLFF
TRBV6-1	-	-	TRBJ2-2	TGTGCCAGCAGTGAAAACAGGTTTAGAGCCGGGGAGCTGTTTTTT	CASSENRFRAGELFF
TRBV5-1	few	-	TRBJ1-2	TGCGCCAGCAGCTTGGGACAGCTATTCAATGGCTACACCTTC	CASSLGQLFNGYTF
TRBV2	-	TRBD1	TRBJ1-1	TGTGCCAGCAGTGAGACAGGGGGCGAAGCTTTCTTT	CASSETGGEAFF
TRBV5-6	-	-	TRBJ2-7	TGTGCCAGCAGACATTGGACATTCGGGTCCTACGAGCAGTACTTC	CASRHWTFGSYEQYF
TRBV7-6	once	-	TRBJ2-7	TGTGCCAGCAGCTTATTGACAGACTCCTACGAGCAGTACTTC	CASSLLTDSYEQYF
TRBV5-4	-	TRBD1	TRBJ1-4	TGTGCCAGCAGCTTGTCGGGGGGACAGGGAAGGGGTGAAAAACTGTTTTTT	CASSLSGGQGRGEKLFF
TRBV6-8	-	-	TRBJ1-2	TGTGCCAGCAGCTACATCTACGTGCAGGGGAGAACTGACTATGGCTACACCTTC	CASSYIYVQGRTDYGYTF
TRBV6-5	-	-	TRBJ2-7	TGTGCCAGCAAGCGCCACGGAACCTACGAGCAGTACTTC	CASKRHGTYEQYF
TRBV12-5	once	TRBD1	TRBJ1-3	TGTGCTAGTGGTTCCCGGACAGGTACAGGAAACACCATATATTTT	CASGSRTGTGNTIYF
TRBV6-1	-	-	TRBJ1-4	TGTGCCAGCAGTGAAATCGGCAGCGAACCCCAAAAAAAACTGTTTTTT	CASSEIGSEPQKKLFF
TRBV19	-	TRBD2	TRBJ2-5	TGTGCCAGTAGCAGGGCGGGGGGAATATTGCGGACCCAGTACTTC	CASSRAGGILRTQYF
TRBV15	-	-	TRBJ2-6	TGTGCCACCAGCAGTGGAGGGGCTGGGGCCAACGTCCTGACTTTC	CATSSGGAGANVLTF